This T cell receptor beta chain is drawn from a study of T-cell memory formation after mild COVID-19. On the study more broadly: Largely donor-specific sequence clusters came from a couple of donors.

The CDR3 has 15 amino acids. Germline V gene sequence: CDR1 SGHTA, CDR2 FQGNSA. V shed 5 bases, J shed 2 bases, and the junction held 4 bases outside the gene matches. UMIs and sample barcodes were carried by the TCR alpha and TCR beta cDNA libraries that 5'RACE produced using constant-segment primers. TCRdb recomputed calls from the 5' RACE reads with MiXCR, one row per CDR3 protein. The sample has fewer than 150,000 distinct CDR3 sequences, about 15% seen once. This clonotype has more than one count but fewer than ten. Its antigen is unidentified. Overall study results and limits: Pre-infection memory carried some responding clones, suggesting that cross-reactive memory joined.

This chain connects TRBV7-2 to TRBJ2-3; 10 nucleotides match TRBD2. The receptor was derived from a man aged 18 to 30 who had mild COVID-19 (a few samples of this study predate the infection). Cell type and time point are not known. Sequencing used PBMCs or a T cell subset sorted from them (not recorded which). For the CDR3, the DNA is TGTGCCAGCAGCAGGGGACTAGCGTACACAGATACGCAGTATTTT. It translates to CASSRGLAYTDTQYF.